This T cell receptor (beta chain) was documented in a study of beta chain features in type 1 diabetes. Isolated RNA was reverse transcribed in full, so expressed TCRB transcripts were sequenced. Clones were sequenced by immunoSEQ multiplex PCR, and TCRdb holds only the in-frame ones, with some missing. The repertoire holds 150,000 to 190,000 clones, with around 10% as singletons. This CDR3 has 14 amino acids. V lost 1 base and J lost 2; bases outside the gene matches: 1. Germline CDR1 SGHRS, CDR2 YFSETQ. A CD45RO/CCR7/CD25/CD127/CD95/CD27 panel sorted naive, central memory, regulatory and stem cell-like memory CD4+ cells. Study-wide results and limits: Healthy donors had naive, central memory and Treg TCRB repertoires that appeared less similar than those seen among patients. In type 1 diabetes patients, VDJ junctions had fewer insertions; deletions at these junctions were more frequent.

Concerning this clone itself: Its specificity is unknown.

This clonotype originated in a man aged 18 to 35 in good health. This chain uses TRBV5-1 with TRBJ2-3, with 7 bases lining up with TRBD2. Sequencing was done on a sample of central memory CD4+ T cells from blood. The CDR3 sequence: CASSLSGTTDTQYF. In nucleotides, the CDR3 is TGCGCCAGCAGCTTGAGCGGGACCACAGATACGCAGTATTTT. Full variable domain (outside the CDR3, taken from reference TRBV5-1 and TRBJ2-3): KAGVTQTPRYLIKTRGQQVTLSCSPISGHRSVSWYQQTPGQGLQFLFEYFSETQRNKGNFPGRFSGRQFSNSRSEMNVSTLELGDSALYLCASSLSGTTDTQYFGPGTRLTVL.